The next 6 T cell receptor beta chains were all read from a single sample in a study of blood T cells in healthy people across ages. Then a second PCR, running roughly 7 to 12 cycles, was carried out with a sample-barcoded 5' primer and a J-beta primer mix. TCRdb recomputed calls from the 5' RACE reads with MiXCR, one row per CDR3 protein. The table includes over 1,500,000 distinct CDR3 sequences, roughly two fifths detected once. Sequenced: blood. The receptors originated from a human donor in good health.

Only one count was recorded for this clonotype. V is TRBV5-1 and J is TRBJ2-1; D is unclear. Germline loops: CDR1 SGHRS, CDR2 YFSETQ. Between the trimmed V and J ends, which lost 0 bases and 9 bases, there was a span of 13 bases. This CDR3 spans 14 amino acids. CDR3 protein: CASSLGLFNSEQFF. As DNA, the CDR3 is TGCGCCAGCAGCTTGGGACTCTTTAACAGTGAGCAGTTCTTC.

The table lists this clonotype with a count of one. The chain employs TRBV7-3 and TRBJ2-2; TRBD1 or TRBD2 may be the D gene (5 bases each). The V and J ends lost 2 bases and 4 bases respectively, with 11 bases between them. This CDR3 region has 15 residues. Germline assignment: CDR1 SGHTA and CDR2 FQGTGA. CDR3 protein: CASSLEGLGTGELFF. CDR3 sequence (DNA): TGTGCCAGCAGCTTAGAGGGGTTAGGCACCGGGGAGCTGTTTTTT.

The sample holds a few counts of this clonotype. The gene calls are TRBV9 and TRBJ1-2; D is unclear. Germline V CDR1 and CDR2: SGDLS, YYNGEE. The CDR3 spans 13 residues. The ends were cut back, 5 bases at V and 3 bases at J, with 11 bases in the middle. CDR3 in DNA: TGTGCCAGCAGTCCTGCCATGGACTATGGCTACACCTTC. It encodes CASSPAMDYGYTF.

The chain joins TRBV30 to TRBJ1-1; no clear D gene. The CDR3 covers 12 residues. Deletions cut 8 bases from V and 6 bases from J, with 16 bases between. In germline, CDR1 is GTSNPN, CDR2 SVGIG (reference sequence). This chain's CDR3 is CARRGPSPEAFF. The CDR3 coding sequence is TGTGCCCGCCGTGGACCGAGCCCTGAAGCTTTCTTT.

This clonotype was counted between two and nine times. This chain joins TRBV5-6 and TRBJ2-3; tentatively, D is TRBD1 (6 bases). This CDR3 spans 14 amino acids. Germline V gene sequence: CDR1 SGHDT, CDR2 YYEEEE. Trimming cost V 2 bases and J 3 bases, with 10 bases left between them. CDR3 bases: TGTGCCAGCAGCTTAATACAGGGTACAGATACGCAGTATTTT. Residues: CASSLIQGTDTQYF.

In its sample, this clonotype was seen a few times. This chain joins TRBV7-2 and TRBJ2-7, with D hard to call. This CDR3 has 15 residues. Deletions cut 1 base from V and 0 bases from J, with 10 bases between. The germline gives CDR1 SGHTA, CDR2 FQGNSA. This CDR3 is CASSLEFHPSYEQYF. CDR3 nucleotide sequence: TGTGCCAGCAGCTTAGAATTCCACCCCTCCTACGAGCAGTACTTC. Full variable domain (remainder filled in from reference TRBV7-2 and TRBJ2-7): GAGVSQSPSNKVTEKGKDVELRCDPISGHTALYWYRQSLGQGLEFLIYFQGNSAPDKSGLPSDRFSAERTGGSVSTLTIQRTQQEDSAVYLCASSLEFHPSYEQYFGPGTRLTVT.